The 28 T cell receptor beta chains below all came from one sample that was sequenced in a study of blood T cell repertoires in COVID-19. The data were produced by immunoSEQ multiplex PCR, yet TCRdb's version contains in-frame clones alone and is incomplete. The sample lists under 200,000 clones, about 90% occurring once. Specimen: peripheral blood. These receptors all stem from a man aged 40-49 years with active or convalescent COVID-19.

The chain has TRBV7-9 and TRBJ1-2; no clear D gene. The CDR3 is made up of 13 amino acids. Germline assignment: CDR1 SEHNR and CDR2 FQNEAQ (reference sequence). Trimming removed 5 bases at V and 2 bases at J, with 9 bases between. CDR3 coding DNA: TGTGCCAGCAGCCTTAATAGCAACTATGGCTACACCTTC. Its protein product is CASSLNSNYGYTF.

V is TRBV19 and J is TRBJ1-4; 8 positions agree with TRBD1. With 7 bases clipped from V and 8 bases from J, the junction kept 9 bases outside the gene matches. The CDR3 runs 14 residues. CDR1 is LNHDA and CDR2 is SQIVND in the germline V gene (reference sequence). This CDR3 is CASNRDRGREKLFF. CDR3 bases: TGTGCCAGTAACCGCGACAGGGGAAGAGAAAAACTGTTTTTT.

The chain recombines TRBV7-3 with TRBJ1-1; a possible D gene is TRBD1 (5 bases). V was pared by 4 bases and J by 5 bases, with 11 bases between. CDR1 and CDR2 (germline): SGHTA, FQGTGA. The CDR3 has 13 amino acids. The CDR3 here is CASSSGGSTEAFF. The CDR3, as DNA: TGTGCCAGCAGCTCGGGGGGGAGTACTGAAGCTTTCTTT.

This clone has just one count. The J gene is TRBJ2-5, the V gene TRBV3-1 (or the pseudogene TRBV3-2), with a tentative D call TRBD1 (6 bases). Germline CDR1 LGHDT, CDR2 YNNKEL (reference sequence). The V end was cut by 4 bases, the J end by 2 bases, with 14 bases between. The length of the CDR3 is 15 residues. In nucleotides, the CDR3 is TGTGCCAGCAGCCCCTCGTGGGGGCGGCAAGAGACCCAGTACTTC. It translates to CASSPSWGRQETQYF.

The V gene is TRBV5-4, the J gene TRBJ2-1; 14 bases map to TRBD2. With V trimmed by 4 bases and J by 0 bases, 6 bases remained unmatched. The CDR3 consists of 18 residues. The germline CDR1 and CDR2 sequences are SGHNT and YYREEE (reference sequence). CDR3 coding DNA: TGTGCCAGCAGCGCAGGGACTAGCGGGGGAAGCTCCTACAATGAGCAGTTCTTC. This translates into CASSAGTSGGSSYNEQFF.

This chain uses TRBV18 with TRBJ2-3; 11 nucleotides match TRBD2. With V trimmed by 6 bases and J by 2 bases, 7 bases remained unmatched. The CDR3 spans 16 residues. The V gene's germline CDR1 is KGHSH and CDR2 LQKENI. The CDR3 nucleotides read TGTGCCAGCTCTCCCTTAGCGGGGGGGCCCACAGATACGCAGTATTTT. The encoded protein is CASSPLAGGPTDTQYF.

The V and J genes are TRBV2 and TRBJ1-5; tentative D call: TRBD1 (6 bases). The CDR3 runs to 15 residues. Per the germline V gene, CDR1 is SNHLY and CDR2 is FYNNEI. V dropped 9 bases and J dropped 3 bases, with 18 bases sitting between them. CDR3 in DNA: TGTGCCAGTACCTTACCATCAGGGGACAATCAGCCCCAGCATTTT. It codes for CASTLPSGDNQPQHF.

The V call is TRBV15, the J call TRBJ1-2; 10 nucleotides agree with TRBD1. Per the germline V gene, CDR1 is LNHNV and CDR2 is YYDKDF (reference sequence). V was pared by 8 bases and J by 2 bases, with 11 bases of the junction left unmatched. CDR3 length equals 16 residues. DNA for the CDR3: TGTGCCACCTCAGGGGACAGGGGACACTCGAACTATGGCTACACCTTC. Encoded protein: CATSGDRGHSNYGYTF. Together with reference TRBV15 and TRBJ1-2, the CDR3 gives the full variable domain: DAMVIQNPRYQVTQFGKPVTLSCSQTLNHNVMYWYQQKSSQAPKLLFHYYDKDFNNEADTPDNFQSRRPNTSFCFLDIRSPGLGDTAMYLCATSGDRGHSNYGYTFGSGTRLTVV.

The rearrangement joins TRBV19 to TRBJ1-5; TRBD1 agrees at 9 bases. Per the germline V gene, CDR1 is LNHDA and CDR2 is SQIVND (reference sequence). The V segment lost 1 base and the J segment 9 bases; nucleotides outside the gene matches: 7. CDR3 length: 15 amino acids. The CDR3 nucleotides read TGTGCCAGTAGTATAGTTGGGACAGGGAAGCTGCCCCAGCATTTT. Amino acids: CASSIVGTGKLPQHF.

This clone appeared once. Other DNA sequences from this sample encode an identical CDR3 as well. J is TRBJ1-1 and V is TRBV7-9; D call uncertain. The CDR3 covers 13 residues. Trimming took off 5 bases at V and 0 bases at J, with 7 bases between the two ends. From germline, CDR1 is SEHNR and CDR2 FQNEAQ (reference sequence). The CDR3 spells CASSPQVNTEAFF. CDR3 nucleotides: TGTGCCAGCAGCCCACAAGTGAACACTGAAGCTTTCTTT.

The CDR3 sequence: CASRRGTSGGIGNEQFF. The DNA of the CDR3 is TGTGCCAGCAGGCGTGGGACTAGCGGGGGGATAGGTAATGAGCAGTTCTTC. The chain carries TRBV2 and TRBJ2-1; 15 nucleotides match TRBD2. V shed 6 bases, J shed 7 bases, and the junction held 10 bases outside the gene matches. Germline V lookup: CDR1 SNHLY, CDR2 FYNNEI. The length of the CDR3 is 17 residues.

The chain uses TRBV12-3 or TRBV12-4 and TRBJ2-3; the match to TRBD2 covers 8 bases. Germline trimming cut 7 bases from V and 9 bases from J; bases unmatched to any gene: 9. This CDR3 has 13 residues. The CDR3 DNA reads as TGTGCCAGCACCCTACGGGGGGGCTTCACGCAGTATTTT. This gives the protein CASTLRGGFTQYF.

The chain couples TRBV4-1 to TRBJ2-7; TRBD1 aligns across 7 bases. V shed 0 bases, J shed 0 bases, and the junction held 5 bases outside the gene matches. There are 16 residues in the CDR3. The germline V gene encodes CDR1 MGHRA and CDR2 YSYEKL. The CDR3 DNA is TGCGCCAGCAGCCAAGAGGGGGACAGATCCTCCTACGAGCAGTACTTC. It translates to CASSQEGDRSSYEQYF.

The gene calls are TRBV9 and TRBJ2-7; tentative D call: TRBD2 (5 bases). The CDR3 is made up of 13 amino acids. Germline loops: CDR1 SGDLS, CDR2 YYNGEE. Trimming pared 2 bases from V and 0 bases from J, leaving 6 bases between. This CDR3 reads CASSVGNSYEQYF. Written as DNA, the CDR3 is TGTGCCAGCAGCGTCGGGAACTCCTACGAGCAGTACTTC. The full variable domain, rest sourced from reference TRBV9 and TRBJ2-7, is DSGVTQTPKHLITATGQRVTLRCSPRSGDLSVYWYQQSLDQGLQFLIQYYNGEERAKGNILERFSAQQFPDLHSELNLSSLELGDSALYFCASSVGNSYEQYFGPGTRLTVT.

This clone appeared once. J is TRBJ1-1 and V is TRBV18, with 7 bases identical to TRBD1. This CDR3 comprises 14 residues. The V gene end was trimmed by 1 base and the J gene end by 5 bases; junction bases not matched to a gene: 4. CDR1 KGHSH and CDR2 LQKENI come from the germline V gene. The CDR3: CASSPLQGWTEAFF. The CDR3 DNA is TGTGCCAGCTCACCACTACAGGGGTGGACTGAAGCTTTCTTT.

The J gene is TRBJ1-1, the V gene TRBV21-1; the table's D call, TRBD1, has no DNA check behind it. TRBV21-1 is recorded as a pseudogene. CDR3 size: 14 residues. The CDR3 reads CATPDREVNTEAFF. Here the CDR3 DNA reads TGTGCCACCCCGGACAGGGAAGTGAACACTGAAGCTTTCTTT.

The rearrangement links TRBV7-6 to TRBJ2-3; the D gene is possibly TRBD1 (6 bases). V lost 4 bases and J 3 bases, leaving 14 bases between the germline ends. CDR1 is SGHVS, CDR2 FNYEAQ, per germline. The CDR3 is 15 amino acids. DNA of the CDR3: TGTGCCAGCAGCTCAAGGGGGATGAGGACAGATACGCAGTATTTT. Its protein product is CASSSRGMRTDTQYF.

The J gene is TRBJ2-1, the V gene TRBV11-2; D possibly corresponds to TRBD2 (5 bases). The CDR3 has 13 residues. The V gene's germline CDR1 is SGHAT and CDR2 FQNNGV. Trimming pared 5 bases from V and 9 bases from J, leaving 14 bases between. The CDR3 nucleotides read TGTGCCAGCAGCCCTCAGCGGCCGAGTGAGCAGTTCTTC. This translates into CASSPQRPSEQFF.

The chain joins TRBV7-3 to TRBJ1-1; D gene unclear. CDR1 and CDR2 (germline): SGHTA, FQGTGA. The CDR3 spans 15 residues. Between the trimmed V and J ends, which lost 5 bases and 0 bases, there was a span of 13 bases. The CDR3 reads CASSPTGGMNTEAFF. The CDR3 DNA is TGTGCCAGCAGCCCTACGGGAGGGATGAACACTGAAGCTTTCTTT.

V and J are TRBV5-6 and TRBJ2-7; D possibly corresponds to TRBD2 (5 bases). Germline CDR1 SGHDT, CDR2 YYEEEE. The V end was cut by 3 bases, the J end by 7 bases, with 8 bases between. The CDR3 contains 11 residues. The CDR3 is CASSSWEEQYF. CDR3 bases: TGTGCCAGCAGCTCCTGGGAGGAGCAGTACTTC.

This clone was seen a handful of times. The CDR3 DNA reads as TGTGCCAGCCGAGTAGGGGCCGGTGGTTCTGAAGCTTTCTTT. It is translated as CASRVGAGGSEAFF. The chain joins TRBV13 to TRBJ1-1; D may be TRBD1 (5 bases). The CDR3 consists of 14 residues. Germline V gives CDR1 PRHDT, CDR2 FYEKMQ (reference sequence). Trimming removed 8 bases at V and 6 bases at J, with 19 bases between.

The J gene is TRBJ1-6, the V gene TRBV21-1. TRBV21-1 is designated a pseudogene. The CDR3 spans 15 residues. In DNA form, the CDR3 reads TGTGCCAGCAGCGCTCGGGGGGCAGGCGATTCACCCCTCCACTTT. Its protein is CASSARGAGDSPLHF.

V and J are TRBV6-5 and TRBJ1-2, with 9 nucleotides matching TRBD1. CDR3 length: 14 residues. The V segment lost 5 bases and the J segment 6 bases; nucleotides outside the gene matches: 7. Germline assignment: CDR1 MNHEY and CDR2 SVGAGI. In DNA form, the CDR3 reads TGTGCCAGCAGTCGCGGGACAGGGATCGATGGCTACACCTTC. Amino acid sequence: CASSRGTGIDGYTF.

The rearrangement uses TRBV7-2 and TRBJ1-2, with D perhaps TRBD1 (6 bases). The CDR3 consists of 15 residues. Germline loops: CDR1 SGHTA, CDR2 FQGNSA. V lost 1 base, J lost 4 bases, and 13 bases lay in between. DNA of the CDR3: TGTGCCAGCAGCTTAGTGATACAGGGCTTCTATGGCTACACCTTC. This encodes CASSLVIQGFYGYTF.

This chain joins TRBV5-8 and TRBJ1-1, with 7 bases matching TRBD1. After removal of 0 bases from V and 11 bases from J, the junction contained 10 bases not matched to a gene. The germline V gene has CDR1 SGHTS and CDR2 YDEGEE. The CDR3 runs 14 residues. The CDR3 reads CASSLDRGRGRAFF. CDR3 DNA sequence: TGTGCCAGCAGCTTGGACAGGGGTCGAGGCCGGGCTTTCTTT.

The chain's CDR3 is CASDRTGEETQYF. The CDR3 DNA is TGTGCCAGCGACAGGACAGGGGAAGAGACCCAGTACTTC. The chain has TRBV28 and TRBJ2-5; 9 bases align to TRBD1. Trimming took 8 bases from V and 3 from J; bases not matched to a gene: 4. Germline assignment: CDR1 MDHEN and CDR2 SYDVKM. The CDR3 runs 13 residues.

The genes are TRBV3-1 (or the pseudogene TRBV3-2) and TRBJ2-2; 9 positions agree with TRBD1. Per germline, CDR1 LGHDT and CDR2 YNNKEL (reference sequence). The CDR3 is 17 residues long. The ends lost 3 bases at V and 1 base at J; junction bases unmatched: 6. CDR3 in DNA: TGTGCCAGCAGCCAGGGCCCGGGACAGGGGAACACCGGGGAGCTGTTTTTT. The encoded protein is CASSQGPGQGNTGELFF.

This chain uses TRBV6-6 with TRBJ2-4; no firm D call. CDR3 size: 12 residues. Germline V gives CDR1 MNHNY, CDR2 SVGAGI (reference sequence). The V end was cut by 3 bases, the J end by 6 bases, with 6 bases between. Here the CDR3 DNA reads TGTGCCAGCAGTTATACCAGAAACATTCAGTACTTC. It yields the protein CASSYTRNIQYF.